This paragraph reports one T cell receptor (beta chain). Sequencing was performed with immunoSEQ multiplex PCR; in TCRdb, only in-frame clones are kept and a portion is missing. The sample holds roughly 86,000 clones, 60% to 70% seen once. These data belong to a study of shared clonotypes between healthy human individuals. Sequencing input: memory CD8+ T cells sorted from blood. The subset: CD45RO+ cells pooled with CCR7-negative TemRA cells. This receptor was obtained from a man aged 25 to 45 in good health.

The CDR3 nucleotides read TGCGCCAGCAGCCCGCAGCAGAATGAAAAACTGTTTTTT. This codes for CASSPQQNEKLFF. V gene TRBV5-1 combines with J gene TRBJ1-4; D remains ambiguous. Trimming cost V 4 bases and J 5 bases, with 9 bases left between them. The CDR3 consists of 13 residues. Germline V lookup: CDR1 SGHRS, CDR2 YFSETQ. Variable domain in full (rest from reference TRBV5-1 and TRBJ1-4): KAGVTQTPRYLIKTRGQQVTLSCSPISGHRSVSWYQQTPGQGLQFLFEYFSETQRNKGNFPGRFSGRQFSNSRSEMNVSTLELGDSALYLCASSPQQNEKLFFGSGTQLSVL.